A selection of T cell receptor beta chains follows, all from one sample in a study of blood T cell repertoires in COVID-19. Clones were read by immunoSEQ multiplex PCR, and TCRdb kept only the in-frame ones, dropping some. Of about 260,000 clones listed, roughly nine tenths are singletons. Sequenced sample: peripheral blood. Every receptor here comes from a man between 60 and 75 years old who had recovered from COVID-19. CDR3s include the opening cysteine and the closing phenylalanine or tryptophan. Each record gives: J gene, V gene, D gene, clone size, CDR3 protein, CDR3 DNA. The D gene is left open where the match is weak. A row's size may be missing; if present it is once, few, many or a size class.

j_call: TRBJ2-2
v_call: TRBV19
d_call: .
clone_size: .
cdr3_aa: CASSIVAAPADTGELFF
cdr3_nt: TGTGCCAGTAGTATAGTTGCTGCCCCAGCGGACACCGGGGAGCTGTTTTTT

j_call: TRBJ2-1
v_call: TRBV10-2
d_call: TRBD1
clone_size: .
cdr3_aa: CASSPSGTGRRNEQFF
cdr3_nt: TGCGCCAGCAGCCCATCGGGGACAGGGCGCCGCAATGAGCAGTTCTTC

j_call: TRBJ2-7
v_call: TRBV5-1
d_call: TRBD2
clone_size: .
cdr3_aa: CASSLAVSSGNYEQYF
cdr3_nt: TGCGCCAGCAGCTTGGCAGTGTCTAGCGGAAACTACGAGCAGTACTTC

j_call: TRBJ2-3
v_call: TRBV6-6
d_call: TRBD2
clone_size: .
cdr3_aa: CASSQRAGGPGDTQYF
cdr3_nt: TGTGCCAGCAGTCAAAGAGCGGGGGGGCCAGGAGATACGCAGTATTTT

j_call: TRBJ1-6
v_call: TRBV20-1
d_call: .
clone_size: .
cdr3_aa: CSASDQGQSSSSPLHF
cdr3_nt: TGCAGTGCTAGTGATCAGGGGCAGTCTTCGAGTTCACCCCTCCACTTT

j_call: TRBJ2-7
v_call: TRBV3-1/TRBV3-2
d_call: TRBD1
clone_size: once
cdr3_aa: CASSQAQGVEYF
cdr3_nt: TGTGCCAGCAGCCAAGCACAGGGGGTAGAGTACTTC

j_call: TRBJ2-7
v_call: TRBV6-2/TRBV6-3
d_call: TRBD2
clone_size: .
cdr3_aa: CASSEGLAGEDEQYF
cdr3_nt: TGTGCCAGCAGTGAGGGACTAGCGGGGGAGGACGAGCAGTACTTC

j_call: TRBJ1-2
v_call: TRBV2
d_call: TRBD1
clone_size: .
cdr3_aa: CASTDRGANYGYTF
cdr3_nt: TGTGCCAGCACCGACAGGGGGGCTAACTATGGCTACACCTTC

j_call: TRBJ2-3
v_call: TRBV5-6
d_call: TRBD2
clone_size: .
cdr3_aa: CASSVSGRSTDTQYF
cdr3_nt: TGTGCCAGCAGCGTTAGCGGGAGAAGCACAGATACGCAGTATTTT

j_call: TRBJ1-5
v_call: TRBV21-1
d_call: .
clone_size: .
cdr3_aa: CASCETGQPICNQPQHF
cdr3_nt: TGTGCCAGCTGTGAAACGGGACAGCCGATTTGCAATCAGCCCCAGCATTTT

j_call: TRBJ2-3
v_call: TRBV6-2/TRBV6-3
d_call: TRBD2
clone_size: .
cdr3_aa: CASSYSGEVADTQYF
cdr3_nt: TGTGCCAGCAGTTATAGCGGGGAAGTCGCAGATACGCAGTATTTT

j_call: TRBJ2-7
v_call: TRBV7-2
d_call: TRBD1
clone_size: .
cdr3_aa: CASSLAGTGGPYEQYF
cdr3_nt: TGTGCCAGCAGCTTGGCCGGGACAGGGGGTCCCTACGAGCAGTACTTC

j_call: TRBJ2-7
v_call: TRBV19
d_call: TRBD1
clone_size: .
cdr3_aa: CASSRDRGLSYEQYF
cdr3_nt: TGTGCCAGTAGTAGGGACAGGGGGCTCTCCTACGAGCAGTACTTC

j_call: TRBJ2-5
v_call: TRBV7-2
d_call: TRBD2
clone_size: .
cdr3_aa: CASSRQAGGRQETQYF
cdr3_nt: TGTGCCAGCAGCCGTCAAGCGGGGGGGCGGCAAGAGACCCAGTACTTC

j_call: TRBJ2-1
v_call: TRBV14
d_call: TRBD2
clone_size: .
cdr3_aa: CASSQGQRGGSYNEQFF
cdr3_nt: TGTGCCAGCAGCCAGGGACAACGGGGGGGCTCCTACAATGAGCAGTTCTTC

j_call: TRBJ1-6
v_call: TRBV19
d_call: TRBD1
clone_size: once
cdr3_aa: CASSGGQGANSPLHF
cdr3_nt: TGTGCCAGTAGTGGGGGACAGGGGGCGAATTCACCCCTCCACTTT

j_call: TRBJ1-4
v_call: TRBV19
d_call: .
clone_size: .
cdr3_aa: CASTTGTTNEKLFF
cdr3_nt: TGTGCCAGTACCACGGGGACAACTAATGAAAAACTGTTTTTT

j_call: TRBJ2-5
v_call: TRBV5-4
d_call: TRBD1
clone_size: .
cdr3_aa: CASSLAGGAETQYF
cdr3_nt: TGTGCCAGCAGCCTCGCAGGGGGCGCAGAGACCCAGTACTTC

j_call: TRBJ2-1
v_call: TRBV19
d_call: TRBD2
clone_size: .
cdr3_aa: CASSISGGFDEQFF
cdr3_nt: TGTGCCAGTAGTATCTCGGGGGGTTTCGATGAGCAGTTCTTC

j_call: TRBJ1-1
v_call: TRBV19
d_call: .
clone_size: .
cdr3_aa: CASRRYQDNTEAFF
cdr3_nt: TGTGCCAGTAGACGGTACCAGGATAACACTGAAGCTTTCTTT

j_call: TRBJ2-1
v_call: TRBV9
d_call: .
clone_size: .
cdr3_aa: CASSAWDTSYNEQFF
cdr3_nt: TGTGCCAGCAGCGCCTGGGACACCTCCTACAATGAGCAGTTCTTC

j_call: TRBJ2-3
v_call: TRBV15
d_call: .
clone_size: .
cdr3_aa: CATSRPNKDTQYF
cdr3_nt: TGTGCCACCAGCAGACCGAACAAAGATACGCAGTATTTT

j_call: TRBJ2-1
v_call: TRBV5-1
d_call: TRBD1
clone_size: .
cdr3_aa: CASSRDRGSTNEQFF
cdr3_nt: TGCGCCAGCAGCAGGGACAGGGGGTCTACGAATGAGCAGTTCTTC

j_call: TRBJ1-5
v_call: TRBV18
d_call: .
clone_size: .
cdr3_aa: CASSPVAGDQPQHF
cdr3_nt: TGTGCCAGCTCACCGGTTGCAGGGGATCAGCCCCAGCATTTT

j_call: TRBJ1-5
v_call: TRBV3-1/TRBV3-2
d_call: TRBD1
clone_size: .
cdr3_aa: CASSQGFTGGHNQPQHF
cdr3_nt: TGTGCCAGCAGCCAAGGGTTTACAGGGGGCCACAATCAGCCCCAGCATTTT

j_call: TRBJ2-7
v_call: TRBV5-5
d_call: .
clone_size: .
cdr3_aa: CASSLGGAGRFSYEQYF
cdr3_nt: TGTGCCAGCAGCTTGGGTGGGGCAGGGAGGTTTTCCTACGAGCAGTACTTC